One and the same sample provided the 16 T cell receptor beta chains below, sequenced in a study of blood T cell repertoires in COVID-19. TCRdb's table, derived via immunoSEQ multiplex PCR, lists solely in-frame clones and lacks some. The sample lists 100,000 or so clones, 84% occurring once. Sequencing was carried out using peripheral blood. These receptors all stem from a woman between 55 and 75 years old with acute or convalescent COVID-19.

The rearrangement uses TRBV4-3 and TRBJ2-6; 7 bases are a match to TRBD1. The V gene's germline CDR1 is LGHNA and CDR2 YSLEER. J gave up 0 bases and V 4 bases, and 0 bases lay outside the gene matches. The CDR3 is 15 amino acids. CDR3 sequence reads: CASSRDSSGANVLTF. In DNA, the CDR3 is TGCGCCAGCAGCCGGGACAGCTCTGGGGCCAACGTCCTGACTTTC.

The rearrangement uses TRBV3-1 (or the pseudogene TRBV3-2) and TRBJ1-2, with D possibly matching TRBD1 (5 bases). Germline CDR1 and CDR2: LGHDT and YNNKEL (reference sequence). CDR3 size: 14 residues. Deletions cut 1 base from V and 3 bases from J, with 9 bases between. DNA for the CDR3: TGTGCCAGCAGCCAAGGGGGACTGGACTATGGCTACACCTTC. Translation gives CASSQGGLDYGYTF.

This rearrangement joins TRBV30 to TRBJ1-3; unclear D gene. Germline CDR1 is GTSNPN and CDR2 is SVGIG (reference sequence). V dropped 5 bases and J dropped 2 bases, with 13 bases sitting between them. The CDR3 runs 14 residues. The CDR3 reads CAWDRAVTGNTIYF. CDR3 coding DNA: TGTGCCTGGGACCGAGCGGTAACTGGAAACACCATATATTTT.

The chain recombines TRBV18 with TRBJ1-2; 10 bases match TRBD1. The germline gives CDR1 KGHSH, CDR2 LQKENI. This CDR3 region has 15 residues. Germline trimming cut 3 bases from V and 7 bases from J; bases unmatched to any gene: 8. Here the CDR3 reads CASSPPGTGVIGYTF. The CDR3 DNA sequence: TGTGCCAGCTCACCGCCCGGGACAGGGGTGATTGGCTACACCTTC.

This clone was observed a few times. The gene calls are TRBV7-3 and TRBJ2-7; TRBD1 matches 8 bases. From germline, CDR1 is SGHTA and CDR2 FQGTGA. The V and J ends lost 5 bases and 5 bases, in that order; junction bases with no gene match: 8. This CDR3 has 14 residues. The DNA for the CDR3 is TGTGCCAGCAGCCCAGGGACAGGAGCTCACGAGCAGTACTTC. It is translated as CASSPGTGAHEQYF.

The CDR3 DNA reads TGCGCCGGCCGTTACAATGAGCAGTTCTTC. Translation gives CAGRYNEQFF. This chain joins TRBV10-1 and TRBJ2-1; no clear D. The CDR3 is made up of 10 amino acids. CDR1 and CDR2 from the germline V gene are WNHNN and SYGVQD (reference sequence). The germline V and J ends were trimmed by 11 bases and 4 bases, with 6 bases remaining between them.

The chain couples TRBV27 to TRBJ1-5; a weak D match, TRBD1 (6 bases). The germline CDR1 and CDR2 sequences are MNHEY and SMNVEV (reference sequence). V gave up 6 bases and J gave up 5 bases, with 20 bases separating them. The CDR3 is 16 amino acids. Here the CDR3 DNA reads TGTGCCAGCAGCAATGAAGGGATGGGGGCCCATCAGCCCCAGCATTTT. Translated: CASSNEGMGAHQPQHF.

V is TRBV5-1 and J is TRBJ1-3; no reliable D call. Germline assignment: CDR1 SGHRS and CDR2 YFSETQ. The CDR3 spans 14 residues. Trimming pared 4 bases from V and 4 bases from J, leaving 12 bases between. The DNA of the CDR3 is TGCGCCAGCAGCCCACTCGGGTCCGGAAACACCATATATTTT. Translating gives CASSPLGSGNTIYF. Full variable domain (rest looked up from reference TRBV5-1 and TRBJ1-3): KAGVTQTPRYLIKTRGQQVTLSCSPISGHRSVSWYQQTPGQGLQFLFEYFSETQRNKGNFPGRFSGRQFSNSRSEMNVSTLELGDSALYLCASSPLGSGNTIYFGEGSWLTVV.

The chain uses TRBV6-5 and TRBJ1-3, with 7 bases lining up with TRBD1. The V and J ends lost 6 bases and 8 bases, in that order; junction bases with no gene match: 7. CDR1 is MNHEY and CDR2 is SVGAGI in the germline V gene. The CDR3 runs 13 residues. The CDR3 DNA is TGTGCCAGCAGCATAATTACAGGGGACACCATATATTTT. It specifies CASSIITGDTIYF.

The rearrangement joins TRBV4-3 to TRBJ2-1, with D possibly being TRBD1 (5 bases). Trimming took off 0 bases at V and 8 bases at J, with 11 bases between the two ends. This CDR3 has 14 residues. Germline CDR1 LGHNA, CDR2 YSLEER. CDR3 DNA sequence: TGCGCCAGCAGCCAAGAGACCCGCAGGGATGAGCAGTTCTTC. Protein product: CASSQETRRDEQFF.

This chain uses TRBV7-9 with TRBJ1-6, with 7 bases fitting TRBD1. The V gene's germline CDR1 is SEHNR and CDR2 FQNEAQ (reference sequence). The CDR3 sequence is 14 residues long. Trimming cost V 3 bases and J 6 bases; bases outside gene matches: 2. In DNA form, the CDR3 reads TGTGCCAGCAGCTTGGGACAGACTAATTCACCCCTCCACTTT. Translating gives CASSLGQTNSPLHF.

In this sample, this clone turned up a few times. CDR3 protein: CASSLGGTSNQPQHF. As DNA, the CDR3 is TGTGCCAGCAGCTTGGGGGGGACAAGCAATCAGCCCCAGCATTTT. The chain uses TRBV5-4 and TRBJ1-5; a possible D gene is TRBD1 (6 bases). Germline-derived CDR1 and CDR2 are SGHNT and YYREEE (reference sequence). The CDR3 is made up of 15 amino acids. Trimming took 0 bases from V and 1 from J, leaving 8 bases between them.

The genes are TRBV4-2 and TRBJ1-5, with D possibly matching TRBD1 (6 bases). V was pared by 0 bases and J by 1 base, with 16 bases between. CDR1 is LGHNA, CDR2 YNFKEQ, per germline. The CDR3 extends over 18 amino acids. As DNA, the CDR3 is TGTGCCAGCAGCCAAGATTTGCAGGGGTTTGTGAGCAATCAGCCCCAGCATTTT. This sequence encodes CASSQDLQGFVSNQPQHF.

CDR3 region: CASSLQYQETQYF. In DNA form, the CDR3 reads TGTGCCAGCAGCTTACAGTACCAAGAGACCCAGTACTTC. The rearrangement uses TRBV7-7 and TRBJ2-5; no definite D call. Per the germline V gene, CDR1 is SSHAT and CDR2 is FNYEAQ (reference sequence). This CDR3 spans 13 amino acids. V dropped 2 bases and J dropped 0 bases, with 4 bases sitting between them.

There are many counts of this clone. The chain employs TRBV2 and TRBJ2-7; D possibly corresponds to TRBD1 (6 bases). V lost 6 bases, J lost 0 bases, and 12 bases lay in between. The germline V gene encodes CDR1 SNHLY and CDR2 FYNNEI. The CDR3 totals 14 residues. The CDR3 here is CASRRQGNSYEQYF. The DNA for the CDR3 is TGTGCCAGCAGACGGCAGGGGAACTCCTACGAGCAGTACTTC.

The chain uses TRBV7-3 and TRBJ2-7, with D tentatively TRBD1 (6 bases). This CDR3 contains 13 residues. V shed 3 bases and J shed 3 bases, with 9 bases lying between them. Germline V gene data show CDR1 as SGHTA and CDR2 as FQGTGA. CDR3 in amino acids: CASSLAQGYEQYF. The CDR3 nucleotides read TGTGCCAGCAGCTTGGCACAGGGCTACGAGCAGTACTTC.